This T cell receptor (beta chain) was profiled in a study of graft-versus-host responses after intestinal transplantation. CDR3 length: 15 amino acids. Germline loops: CDR1 SGHNT, CDR2 YYREEE (reference sequence). J was trimmed by 4 bases and V by 2 bases; bases with no gene match: 9. Repertoires were generated with immunoSEQ multiplex PCR, while TCRdb's copy carries only in-frame clones and drops some. The repertoire holds fewer than 95,000 clones, with 85% to 95% as singletons. This clone has just one count. Its target is unknown. The chain uses TRBV5-4 and TRBJ2-7; 7 nucleotides match TRBD2. The input for sequencing was unstimulated CD4+ T cells sorted from spleen or lymph node cells, taken before transplant. The sequence came from a human donor who was the organ donor for an intestinal transplant. CDR3 residues: CASSLYGREAYEQYF. DNA of the CDR3: TGTGCCAGCAGCTTATACGGCCGGGAGGCGTACGAGCAGTACTTC.